This TCR beta chain was profiled in a study of blood T cell repertoires in COVID-19. Study overall: COVID-19 samples collected from the United States, Italy and Spain covered acute and convalescent phases.

The CDR3 is 15 amino acids. Trimming cost V 4 bases and J 7 bases, with 15 bases left between them. CDR1 is SGHDT and CDR2 is YYEEEE in the germline V gene. Per the original methods: Scientists estimated how many nucleated cells there were by amplifying reference gene primers. TCRdb's table, derived via immunoSEQ multiplex PCR, lists solely in-frame clones and lacks some. For V, J and clone size, that table is used; D and trimming come from the DNA. The sample includes some 100,000 clones, 81% seen only once; the top ten take approximately 25%. V is TRBV5-6 and J is TRBJ1-6; D unclear. This TCR was recovered from a man of 80 years or more with active or convalescent COVID-19. Sequencing was carried out using peripheral blood. The DNA for the CDR3 is TGTGCCAGCAGCCCGGGTGGAGGTGGGAATTCACCCCTCCACTTT. Protein product: CASSPGGGGNSPLHF.